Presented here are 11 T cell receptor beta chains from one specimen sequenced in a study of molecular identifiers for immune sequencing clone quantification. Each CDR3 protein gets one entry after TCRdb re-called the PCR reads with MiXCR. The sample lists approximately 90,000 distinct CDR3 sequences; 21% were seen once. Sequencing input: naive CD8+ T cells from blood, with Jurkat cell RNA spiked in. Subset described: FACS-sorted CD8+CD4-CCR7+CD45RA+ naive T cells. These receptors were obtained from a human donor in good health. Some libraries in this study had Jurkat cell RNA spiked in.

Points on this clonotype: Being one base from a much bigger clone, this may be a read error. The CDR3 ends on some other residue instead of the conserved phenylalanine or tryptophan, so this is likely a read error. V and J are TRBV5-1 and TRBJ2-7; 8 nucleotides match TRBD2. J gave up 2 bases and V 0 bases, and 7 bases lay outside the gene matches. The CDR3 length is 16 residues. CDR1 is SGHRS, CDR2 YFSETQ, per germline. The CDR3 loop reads CASSLEETGGPYEQYL. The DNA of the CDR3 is TGCGCCAGCAGCTTGGAAGAGACGGGAGGGCCCTACGAGCAGTACCTC.

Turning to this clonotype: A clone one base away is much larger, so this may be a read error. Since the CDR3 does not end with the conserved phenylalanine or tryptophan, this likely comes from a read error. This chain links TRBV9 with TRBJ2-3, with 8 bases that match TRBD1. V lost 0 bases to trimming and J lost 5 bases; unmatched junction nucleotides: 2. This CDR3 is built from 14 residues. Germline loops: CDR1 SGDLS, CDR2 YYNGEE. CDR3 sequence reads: CASSVATGVDTQYL. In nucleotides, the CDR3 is TGTGCCAGCAGCGTAGCGACAGGGGTAGATACGCAGTATCTT.

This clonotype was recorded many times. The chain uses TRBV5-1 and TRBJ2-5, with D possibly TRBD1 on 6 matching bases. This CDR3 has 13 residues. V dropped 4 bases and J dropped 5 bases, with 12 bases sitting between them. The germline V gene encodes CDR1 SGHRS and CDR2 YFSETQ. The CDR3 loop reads CASSGGPRETQYF. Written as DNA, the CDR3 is TGCGCCAGCAGCGGGGGCCCCAGGGAGACCCAGTACTTC.

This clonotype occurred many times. This CDR3 is CASSYGTGVTDTQYF. DNA for the CDR3: TGTGCCAGCAGTTACGGGACAGGGGTCACAGATACGCAGTATTTT. The chain links TRBV27 to TRBJ2-3, with 10 bases that match TRBD1. The junction had 3 bases not matched to a gene; V was cut back by 4 bases and J by 2 bases. CDR1 is MNHEY, CDR2 SMNVEV, per germline (reference sequence). The CDR3 runs to 15 residues.

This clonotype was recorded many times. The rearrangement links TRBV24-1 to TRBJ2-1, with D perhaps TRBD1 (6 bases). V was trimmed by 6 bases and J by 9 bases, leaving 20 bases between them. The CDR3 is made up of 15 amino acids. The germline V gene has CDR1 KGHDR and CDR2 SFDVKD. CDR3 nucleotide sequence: TGTGCCACCAGTCCCCAGGGGTTCACCCTCGGTGAGCAGTTCTTC. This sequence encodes CATSPQGFTLGEQFF.

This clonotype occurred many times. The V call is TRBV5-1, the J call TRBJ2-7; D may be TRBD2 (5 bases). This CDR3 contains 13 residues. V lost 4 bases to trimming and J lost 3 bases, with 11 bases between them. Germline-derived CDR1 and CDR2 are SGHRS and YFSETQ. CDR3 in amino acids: CASSPQGSYEQYF. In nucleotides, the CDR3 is TGCGCCAGCAGCCCTCAAGGGAGCTACGAGCAGTACTTC. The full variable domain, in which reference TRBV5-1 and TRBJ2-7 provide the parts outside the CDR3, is KAGVTQTPRYLIKTRGQQVTLSCSPISGHRSVSWYQQTPGQGLQFLFEYFSETQRNKGNFPGRFSGRQFSNSRSEMNVSTLELGDSALYLCASSPQGSYEQYFGPGTRLTVT.

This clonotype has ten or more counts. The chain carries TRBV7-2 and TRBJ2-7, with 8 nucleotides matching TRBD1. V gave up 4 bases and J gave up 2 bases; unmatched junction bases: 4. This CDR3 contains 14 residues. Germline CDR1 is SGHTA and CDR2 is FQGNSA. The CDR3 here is CASSSWTGTYEQYF. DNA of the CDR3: TGTGCCAGCAGCTCCTGGACAGGGACCTACGAGCAGTACTTC.

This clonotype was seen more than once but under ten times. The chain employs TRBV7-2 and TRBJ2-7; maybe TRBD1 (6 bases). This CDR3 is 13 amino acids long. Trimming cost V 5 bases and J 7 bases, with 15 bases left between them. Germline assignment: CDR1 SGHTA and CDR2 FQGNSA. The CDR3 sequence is CASSIPTGREQYF. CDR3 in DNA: TGTGCCAGCAGCATCCCCACAGGGCGGGAGCAGTACTTC.

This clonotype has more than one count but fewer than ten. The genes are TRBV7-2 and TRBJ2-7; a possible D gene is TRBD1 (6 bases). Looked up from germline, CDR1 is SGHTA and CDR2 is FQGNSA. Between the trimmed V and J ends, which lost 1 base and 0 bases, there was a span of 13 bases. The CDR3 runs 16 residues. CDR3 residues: CASSLVPQGYSYEQYF. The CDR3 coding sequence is TGTGCCAGCAGCTTAGTTCCACAGGGCTACTCCTACGAGCAGTACTTC.

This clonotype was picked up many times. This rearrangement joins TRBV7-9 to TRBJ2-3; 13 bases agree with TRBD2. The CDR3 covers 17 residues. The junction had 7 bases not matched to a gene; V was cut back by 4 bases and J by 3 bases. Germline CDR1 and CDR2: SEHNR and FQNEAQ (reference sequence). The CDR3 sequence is CASSYRTSGGDTDTQYF. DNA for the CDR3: TGTGCCAGCAGCTATCGGACTAGCGGGGGAGATACAGATACGCAGTATTTT. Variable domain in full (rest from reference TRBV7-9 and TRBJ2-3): DTGVSQNPRHKITKRGQNVTFRCDPISEHNRLYWYRQTLGQGPEFLTYFQNEAQLEKSRLLSDRFSAERPKGSFSTLEIQRTEQGDSAMYLCASSYRTSGGDTDTQYFGPGTRLTVL.

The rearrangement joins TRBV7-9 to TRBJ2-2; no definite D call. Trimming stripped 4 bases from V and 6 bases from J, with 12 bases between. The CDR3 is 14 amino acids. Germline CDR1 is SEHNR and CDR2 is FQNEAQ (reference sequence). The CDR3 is CASSSPQNAGELFF. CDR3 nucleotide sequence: TGTGCCAGCAGCTCACCCCAAAACGCCGGGGAGCTGTTTTTT. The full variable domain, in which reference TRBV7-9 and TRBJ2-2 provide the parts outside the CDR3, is DTGVSQNPRHKITKRGQNVTFRCDPISEHNRLYWYRQTLGQGPEFLTYFQNEAQLEKSRLLSDRFSAERPKGSFSTLEIQRTEQGDSAMYLCASSSPQNAGELFFGEGSRLTVL.